This paragraph reports one T cell receptor beta chain. This clone was counted a few times. Its binding antigen is unknown. No qualities accompany the bases; no much larger clone lies one base away. Explained via the paper, the time point label denotes: week 47, end of study. Every vaccine dose consisted of 300 ug of a 20-mer mutant IDH1 peptide in Montanide, administered subcutaneously together with topical imiquimod. Patients received eight vaccinations in weeks 1, 3, 5, 7, 11, 15, 19 and 23, corresponding to visits V03 through V10. Newly diagnosed WHO grade 3 or 4 IDH1-mutant astrocytomas showing loss of nuclear ATRX were present in the donors. The samples were drawn from NOA16, a multicentre, single-arm, open-label phase I trial in Germany that tested a mutant IDH1 peptide vaccine in humans for the first time. Genomic DNA for TCRB sequencing was isolated from EDTA blood with the DNeasy Blood and Tissue Kit.

This record belongs to a study of a mutant IDH1 vaccine in newly diagnosed glioma (dated by TCRdb to the early 2020s). Study-level background: In the chemotherapy-containing groups, vaccination started alongside temozolomide cycles, whereas in patients who had radiotherapy alone it started 4-6 weeks after radiotherapy. Of the approximately 30 treated patients, approximately 62% were male and approximately 38% were female, and the mean age was approximately 40 years. Prior to enrollment, standard therapy consisting of radiotherapy alone, temozolomide alone, or radiochemotherapy with temozolomide had been administered to patients, with the combination being received by most patients. The week-35 safety follow-up was designated visit V12, and the week-47 end of study was designated visit V13. Six visits were used for peripheral blood collection: V03 (baseline), V05, V07, V10, V12 and V13. Longitudinal TCRB deep sequencing was performed for roughly 25 treated patients wherever samples were available for exploratory analyses. Overall results and qualifications from the work: Pseudoprogression appeared unrelated to alterations in the top peripheral T cell clonotypes detected by TCRB sequencing. The authors stated that sample limitations prevented analyses of patient blood samples from being reproduced. Vaccine-induced immune responses across multiple MHC alleles were detected in about 92% of patients. Selection of PBMC samples for TCRB deep sequencing was based on availability.

Receptors were amplified or captured by the immunoSEQ multiplex PCR assay. Rearranged TCR beta chain sequences were amplified using the hsTCRB Kit according to the manufacturer's protocol. An Illumina MiSeq was used to sequence the TCRB libraries. As for how the authors treated the data: The kit vendor's proprietary platform handled demultiplexing, trimming and gene mapping. Drawn from immuneACCESS, this table holds only the in-frame rearrangements with V and J called that TCRdb kept. Clones are partly lost; checked studies trace under half to an unresolved V gene and leave the rest unexplained. D and trimming were read from the DNA, whereas the V and J calls and clone size are those reported in that table. For this sample there are roughly 56,000 clones; 60% to 80% appear just once. The ten largest clones capture over 4.5% of the sample. This material consisted of PBMCs, taken from a glioma patient whose treatment included an IDH1 peptide vaccine. This receptor was obtained from a man aged 50 to 60 with glioma.

The CDR3 protein is CASRPLLEAFF. The sequence in DNA is TGTGCCAGCCGCCCCCTTTTAGAAGCTTTCTTT. The chain was built from TRBV7-2 and TRBJ1-1; the D gene remains uncertain. The CDR3 starts with the cysteine, ends with the phenylalanine, and has 11 residues. The CDR3 DNA has 33 bases and is translated from base 1. Based on the germline V gene, the CDR1 and CDR2 sequences are SGHTA and FQGNSA. V sheds 8 bases and J sheds 8 bases, leaving 12 bases between their ends.